Included here is one TCR beta chain sequence, with context. Its antigen is not yet known. Qualities for individual bases were not recorded, and no much larger clone is one base off. This record belongs to a study of PD-L1 blockade in urothelial cancer (dated by TCRdb to about 2017). Regarding the complete study: Therapy was started in the mid-2010s for all patients, and atezolizumab 1,200 mg was administered intravenously every 3 weeks. About 85% of the 29 patients were males with bladder-origin urothelial cancer, and about 65% of the roughly 29 reported a prior smoking history. An ECOG performance status of 0 or 1 was recorded for the patients, and 0 to 3 prior chemotherapy regimens had been received by the patients. Blood samples were analyzed 3 weeks after the start of treatment (second dose) and 6 weeks after the start of treatment. Blood samples gave median yields of approximately 130,000 T cells and approximately 80,000 unique TCRs, along with a median clonality of around 0.08. The study was an exploratory multi-omic analysis of somatic, immune and clinical correlates of response to PD-L1 blockade with atezolizumab in urothelial cancer. Pretreatment tumor samples and matched peripheral blood, collected serially before and after atezolizumab treatment, underwent TCR sequencing. Progression-free survival longer than 6 months counted as durable clinical benefit, and TCR features were additionally tested against both progression-free and overall survival. In the same patients, pretreatment tumors underwent whole exome sequencing and RNA sequencing in addition to TCR sequencing. Eight to ten patients achieved durable clinical benefit and approximately 20 did not. Some 30 patients had pretreatment blood TCR-seq, approximately 24 had at least one posttreatment blood collection, and approximately 24 had tumor TCR-seq. The full study reports these points: Because the sample size was small (n = 29) and many of the analyses were exploratory, the results are meant to be hypothesis-generating. At 3 weeks after the start of treatment, tumor-associated TCR clones in peripheral blood had expanded more in patients with durable benefit (n ≈ 22, p = 0.022). A pretreatment peripheral blood TCR clonality below the median was linked to improved progression-free and overall survival.

Spanning cysteine to phenylalanine, the CDR3 consists of 14 amino acids. The DNA shown is the 42-base CDR3, in frame from base 1. Germline trimming: 7 bases from V, 6 bases from J; junction bases outside gene matches: 6. Taken from the germline V gene, the CDR1 and CDR2 loops are MDHEN and SYDVKM. Synthetic TCR analog templates were spiked into each PCR to estimate absolute template abundance from read counts. TCRbeta CDR3 regions were amplified from genomic DNA with bias-controlled V and J gene primers using the immunoSEQ assay. Rearranged TCRbeta segments were sequenced at approximately 20X coverage. The original methods were these. Clustering was used to correct sequencing errors, and CDR3s were annotated against IMGT so that V, D and J genes could be assigned. Out-of-frame and stop-codon sequences were excluded, and only productive TCRbeta rearrangements were used in downstream analyses. To compute clonality, Shannon entropy was normalized by the log of the number of unique productive sequences and then subtracted from one. Clones differing between time points or between blood and tumor were identified by Fisher's exact test with Benjamini-Hochberg correction at adjusted p below 0.01. TCRdb took over this immuneACCESS table, retaining in-frame rearrangements with V and J assigned. Such tables are incomplete; in checked studies, under half of the missing clones stem from an unresolved V gene, and the remainder is unexplained. Clone size and V and J calls were adopted from that table, with D and trimming inferred from the DNA. The sample yields more than 65,000 clones; about 85% were counted once. About 6% of the sample comes from the top ten.

The cohort included under 35 patients with locally advanced or metastatic urothelial carcinoma who were treated at Memorial Sloan Kettering on a trial protocol. Peripheral blood mononuclear cells were collected from each patient pretreatment and during treatment, giving between 1 and 8 total time points per patient. The Qiagen DNeasy Blood extraction kit was used to purify genomic DNA from total PBMCs and tumor samples. PBMCs were collected pretreatment and during treatment and were isolated and stored as previously described. This chain is built from TRBV28 and TRBJ1-5; 10 of the junction bases match TRBD1. The sequencing here drew on PBMCs, taken around atezolizumab (anti-PD-L1) treatment. This TCR derives from a woman between 65 and 79 years old with urothelial cancer. The CDR3 region reads CASNPGQGSQPQHF. The DNA sequence follows: TGTGCCAGCAACCCGGGACAGGGGAGTCAGCCCCAGCATTTT.